This T cell receptor beta chain was documented in a study of blood T cell repertoires in COVID-19. Across the whole study: T cells, B-cell-depleted T cells, or PBMCs provided the cDNA or gDNA that served as material.

Trimming pared 5 bases from V and 6 bases from J, leaving 19 bases between. Looked up from germline, CDR1 is LNHDA and CDR2 is SQIVND (reference sequence). This CDR3 is 15 amino acids long. This table comes from immunoSEQ multiplex PCR, and its TCRdb copy is limited to in-frame clones, with some not included. The profile shows more than 250,000 clones, approximately 91% of them singletons. Sequencing was performed on peripheral blood. This rearrangement joins TRBV19 to TRBJ1-2; a possible D gene is TRBD1 (6 bases). The clonotype comes from a human donor in a cohort sampled during active COVID-19. CDR3 region: CASSHRYGGLNGYTF. DNA for the CDR3: TGTGCCAGTAGTCATCGATACGGGGGGCTAAATGGCTACACCTTC.